Given below is one T cell receptor (beta chain) in context. The data stem from a study of control samples from healthy donors and cancer patients. CDR1 and CDR2 from the germline V gene are SGHTA and FQGTGA. The CDR3 is 17 amino acids. J lost 4 bases, V lost 5 bases, and 10 bases had no gene match. Assay: immunoSEQ multiplex PCR; the TCRdb copy retains only in-frame clones and omits some. Of about 190,000 clones detected, roughly nine tenths appear once; the ten largest clones hold less than 2%. The chain recombines TRBV7-3 with TRBJ2-3; 12 bases are shared with TRBD2. This TCR was recovered from a man aged 25-45 years in good health. Sequences were obtained from blood. The CDR3 sequence: CASSSGLAGSRADTQYF. The CDR3 DNA sequence: TGTGCCAGCAGCAGTGGACTAGCGGGGTCTAGGGCAGATACGCAGTATTTT. Filled out from reference TRBV7-3 and TRBJ2-3, the complete variable domain reads GAGVSQTPSNKVTEKGKYVELRCDPISGHTALYWYRQSLGQGPEFLIYFQGTGAADDSGLPNDRFFAVRPEGSVSTLKIQRTERGDSAVYLCASSSGLAGSRADTQYFGPGTRLTVL.